This T cell receptor beta chain originates from a study of T cells in Graves' hyperthyroidism and ophthalmopathy. Graves' hyperthyroidism was deemed stable given no ophthalmopathy progression within 18 months. It was uncontrolled infection, other autoimmune disease, pregnancy or lactation that excluded patients. This clonotype was observed many times. The junction does not match germline at one end; this may be a read error. TCR beta CDR3 regions were amplified from RNA transcripts. The study used the HTBI primer set for a first-round RT-PCR of the TCR CDR3. In TCRdb, the multiplex PCR reads were re-called with MiXCR into one record per CDR3 protein. The sample lists approximately 530,000 distinct CDR3 sequences; 16% were seen once. Input material: blood. This receptor was identified in a woman aged 18-30 years with Graves' hyperthyroidism.

The CDR3 DNA is TGTGCCAGCAGGGACAGGGGGCCTGACGCTTTCTTT. Its protein is CASRDRGPDAFF. V gene TRBV2 combines with J gene TRBJ1-1, with TRBD1 matching 11 bases. The CDR3 has 12 amino acids. Germline assignment: CDR1 SNHLY and CDR2 FYNNEI.